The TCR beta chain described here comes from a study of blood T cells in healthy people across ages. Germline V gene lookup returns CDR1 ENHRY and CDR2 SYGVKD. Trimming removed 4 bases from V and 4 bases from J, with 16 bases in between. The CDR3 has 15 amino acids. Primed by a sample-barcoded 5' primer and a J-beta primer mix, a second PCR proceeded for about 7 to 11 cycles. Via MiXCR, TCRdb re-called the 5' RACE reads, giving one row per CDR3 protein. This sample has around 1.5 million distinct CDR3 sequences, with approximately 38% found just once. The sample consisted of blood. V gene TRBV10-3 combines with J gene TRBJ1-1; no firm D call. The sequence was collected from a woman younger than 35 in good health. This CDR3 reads CAISGQSQVATEAFF. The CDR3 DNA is TGTGCCATCAGTGGTCAGTCCCAGGTGGCCACTGAAGCTTTCTTT.